Listed below are T cell receptor beta chains from one sample, sequenced in a study of CD8+ T cells in alopecia areata. This table comes from immunoSEQ multiplex PCR, and its TCRdb copy is limited to in-frame clones, with some not included. The data contain tens of thousands of clones, about 45% of them singletons. The material sequenced was CD8+ T cells sorted from blood, taken at week 0. Receptor source: a human donor with alopecia areata. The CDR3 runs from the conserved cysteine through the conserved F or W. A D gene is named only where the DNA matches it firmly. Clone sizes are given selectively: once, few, many, or a class where the clone is expanded.

NA,TRBV30,NA,TRBJ1-2,TGTGCCTGGCAGCGGGATGGCTACACCTTC,CAWQRDGYTF
TRBD1,TRBV4-3,NA,TRBJ2-7,TGCGCCAGCAGCCAAGATCTGGGCAGGGGGACCTACGAGCAGTACTTC,CASSQDLGRGTYEQYF
NA,TRBV5-1,NA,TRBJ2-7,TGCGCCAGCAGCTTTCACAGCGACGAGCAGTACTTC,CASSFHSDEQYF
NA,TRBV7-9,NA,TRBJ2-1,TGTGCCAGCAGGTTTCTCCCCGGGGCAGGGTATCCCTACAATGAGCAGTTCTTC,CASRFLPGAGYPYNEQFF
NA,TRBV9,NA,TRBJ2-7,TGTGCCAGCAGCCCCTCTAGCTACGAGCAGTACTTC,CASSPSSYEQYF
TRBD2,TRBV7-9,NA,TRBJ2-7,TGTGCCAGCAGCCCCCGGCTAACTAGCGGGAACTACGAGCAGTACTTC,CASSPRLTSGNYEQYF
TRBD2,TRBV5-4,NA,TRBJ2-7,TGTGCTACCCAAAGCGGGAGCTCCTACGAGCAGTACTTC,CATQSGSSYEQYF
TRBD2,TRBV7-2,NA,TRBJ2-7,TGTGCCAGCAGCTTAGGACTAGCGGGCAGACAGTACTTC,CASSLGLAGRQYF
TRBD2,TRBV29-1,NA,TRBJ2-7,TGCAGCGTCCTGACTAGCAGAACCTACGAGCAGTACTTC,CSVLTSRTYEQYF
NA,TRBV27,few,TRBJ1-1,TGTGCCAGCAGTTCGTTGGCAGGGCGAACTGAAGCTTTCTTT,CASSSLAGRTEAFF